This T cell receptor (beta chain) appears in the sequencing data of a study of technical replicates of blood from a few donors. Assay: immunoSEQ multiplex PCR; the TCRdb copy retains only in-frame clones and omits some. Of almost 55,000 clones listed, around 95% were seen once; the top ten hold 0.2% to 0.25%. The CDR3 contains 14 residues. The germline V gene has CDR1 SGHRS and CDR2 YFSETQ. Trimming removed 2 bases from V and 2 bases from J; junction bases left unmatched: 4. The sample comprised T cells isolated from PBMCs. V is TRBV5-1 and J is TRBJ2-7, with TRBD1 matching over 7 bases. The TCR comes from a human donor in good health. CDR3 protein: CASSFDRVTYEQYF. In nucleotides, the CDR3 is TGCGCCAGCAGCTTTGACAGGGTGACCTACGAGCAGTACTTC.